Listed below are T cell receptor beta chains from one sample, sequenced in a study of lymphopenia after photon versus proton radiotherapy. Assay: immunoSEQ multiplex PCR; the TCRdb copy retains only in-frame clones and omits some. Among around 62,000 clones listed, about 81% were seen once. This specimen was peripheral blood, taken from a patient treated with proton-based radiotherapy. Source of these receptors: a man aged 55-75 years with pancreatic cancer. Both conserved end residues are part of each CDR3. The D gene is left open where the match is weak. Rows give clone size only sometimes, using once, few, many, or a class for an expanded clone.

-	TRBJ2-7	TRBV11-2	-	CASSLTLTGLSYEQYF	TGTGCCAGCAGCTTGACTCTGACAGGCCTCTCCTACGAGCAGTACTTC
TRBD2	TRBJ2-7	TRBV18	-	CASSPWTSGSPVEQYF	TGTGCCAGCTCACCCTGGACTAGCGGGAGCCCCGTCGAGCAGTACTTC
TRBD2	TRBJ2-7	TRBV7-8	-	CASSEAGGPYEQYF	TGTGCCAGCAGCGAAGCGGGAGGGCCGTACGAGCAGTACTTC
-	TRBJ2-7	TRBV28	-	CASSQIEAWASYEQYF	TGTGCCAGCAGCCAAATTGAGGCTTGGGCATCCTACGAGCAGTACTTC
-	TRBJ2-3	TRBV14	-	CASSPQGTKSTDTQYF	TGTGCCAGCAGCCCCCAGGGGACAAAGAGCACAGATACGCAGTATTTT
-	TRBJ2-2	TRBV5-5	-	CASSLEGSNTGELFF	TGTGCCAGCAGCTTGGAAGGGTCGAACACCGGGGAGCTGTTTTTT
-	TRBJ2-1	TRBV7-3	few	CASSPGELGNEQFF	TGTGCCAGCAGCCCGGGGGAGCTGGGCAATGAGCAGTTCTTC
-	TRBJ1-4	TRBV2	-	CASSDRGRIRKLFF	TGTGCCAGCAGTGACAGGGGTCGGATTCGGAAACTGTTTTTT
TRBD2	TRBJ2-1	TRBV28	-	CASRSGLEQFF	TGTGCCAGCAGGTCGGGACTAGAGCAGTTCTTC
TRBD2	TRBJ2-1	TRBV11-2	-	CASSLRAGGAYNEQFF	TGTGCCAGCAGCTTAAGGGCGGGAGGCGCCTACAATGAGCAGTTCTTC
-	TRBJ1-2	TRBV10-2	once	CASSEAPGNYGYTF	TGCGCCAGCAGTGAGGCCCCAGGGAACTATGGCTACACCTTC
TRBD1	TRBJ2-7	TRBV15	-	CATSRGRTGNEQYF	TGTGCCACCAGCAGAGGACGGACAGGGAACGAGCAGTACTTC
TRBD2	TRBJ2-1	TRBV4-1	-	CASSQEGQLAGAYNEQFF	TGCGCCAGCAGCCAAGAGGGCCAACTAGCGGGAGCGTACAATGAGCAGTTCTTC
-	TRBJ2-5	TRBV5-1	-	CASSFGGRETQYF	TGCGCCAGCAGCTTCGGGGGCCGGGAGACCCAGTACTTC
TRBD1	TRBJ2-5	TRBV29-1	-	CSVPQNRGAQETQYF	TGCAGCGTCCCCCAAAACAGGGGAGCCCAAGAGACCCAGTACTTC
TRBD1	TRBJ2-3	TRBV5-1	-	CASSLDAGTGRDTQYF	TGCGCCAGCAGCTTGGATGCCGGGACAGGGCGGGATACGCAGTATTTT
-	TRBJ2-3	TRBV28	-	CASSLPSTDTQYF	TGTGCCAGCAGTTTACCCAGCACAGATACGCAGTATTTT
TRBD2	TRBJ2-5	TRBV7-2	-	CASSLTSGSGGETQYF	TGTGCCAGCAGCTTAACTAGCGGGAGCGGAGGAGAGACCCAGTACTTC
-	TRBJ2-7	TRBV27	-	CASSVGWGEQYF	TGTGCCAGCAGCGTGGGGTGGGGGGAGCAGTACTTC
TRBD2	TRBJ2-5	TRBV29-1	-	CSVGLAGGQETQYF	TGCAGCGTTGGACTAGCGGGTGGACAAGAGACCCAGTACTTC
-	TRBJ1-2	TRBV19	-	CASMGHTYGYTF	TGTGCCAGTATGGGGCACACCTATGGCTACACCTTC
-	TRBJ2-2	TRBV18	-	CASSFRETYTGELFF	TGTGCCAGCTCATTTCGAGAGACGTACACCGGGGAGCTGTTTTTT
-	TRBJ2-1	TRBV5-4	-	CASSPPDWNEQFF	TGTGCCAGCAGCCCGCCGGACTGGAATGAGCAGTTCTTC
-	TRBJ1-4	TRBV28	-	CASSAAWAGNEKLFF	TGTGCCAGCAGTGCAGCATGGGCGGGAAATGAAAAACTGTTTTTT
TRBD1	TRBJ2-1	TRBV30	once	CAWSPDMGQLNEQFF	TGTGCCTGGAGTCCCGATATGGGACAGCTCAATGAGCAGTTCTTC
TRBD2	TRBJ2-7	TRBV29-1	-	CSVGPGFAGGPYEQYF	TGCAGCGTCGGCCCGGGGTTCGCGGGAGGGCCCTACGAGCAGTACTTC
-	TRBJ1-2	TRBV6-1	-	CASTAEIGYGYTF	TGTGCCAGCACCGCGGAGATTGGATATGGCTACACCTTC
TRBD1	TRBJ2-2	TRBV19	-	CASNDRAGTGELFF	TGTGCCAGTAATGACAGGGCGGGCACCGGGGAGCTGTTTTTT
TRBD2	TRBJ2-1	TRBV28	-	CASSGGGIAELTRQFF	TGTGCCAGCAGTGGGGGAGGGATAGCGGAGTTGACTCGGCAGTTCTTC
TRBD2	TRBJ2-7	TRBV18	-	CASSPRTGTSGKEQYF	TGTGCCAGCTCACCGAGGACCGGGACTAGCGGGAAAGAGCAGTACTTC
-	TRBJ2-3	TRBV5-1	-	CASSLLGGSTDTQYF	TGCGCCAGCAGCTTGTTGGGCGGAAGCACAGATACGCAGTATTTT
-	TRBJ2-4	TRBV28	once	CASSLLWEGVKNTQYF	TGTGCCAGCAGTCTCCTGTGGGAGGGGGTCAAAAACACTCAGTACTTC
TRBD2	TRBJ2-1	TRBV6-5	-	CASSWGVAGEGYEQFF	TGTGCCAGCAGTTGGGGGGTCGCGGGAGAGGGATATGAGCAGTTCTTC
TRBD1	TRBJ2-6	TRBV7-2	few	CASSYPGQGVAGANVLTF	TGTGCCAGCAGTTATCCGGGACAGGGGGTGGCTGGGGCCAACGTCCTGACTTTC
-	TRBJ1-5	TRBV2	-	CASSARGDQPQHF	TGTGCCAGCAGTGCCCGGGGGGATCAGCCCCAGCATTTT
-	TRBJ1-5	TRBV6-6	-	CASSYRGDHSNQPQHF	TGTGCCAGCAGTTACAGAGGGGACCATAGCAATCAGCCCCAGCATTTT
-	TRBJ1-1	TRBV11-2	-	CASTLGRGHGNTEAFF	TGTGCCAGCACTTTGGGAAGGGGACATGGAAACACTGAAGCTTTCTTT
-	TRBJ2-5	TRBV29-1	once	CSVRLAQETQYF	TGCAGCGTTCGACTGGCCCAAGAGACCCAGTACTTC
TRBD1	TRBJ2-7	TRBV30	few	CAWTTGTEQYF	TGTGCCTGGACGACAGGGACCGAGCAGTACTTC
-	TRBJ2-7	TRBV5-1	-	CASSRRGGNIEQYF	TGCGCCAGCAGCCGCCGTGGAGGGAACATCGAGCAGTACTTC
TRBD2	TRBJ2-7	TRBV11-2	few	CASSTLRGRTSYEQYF	TGTGCCAGCAGCACTCTCCGCGGGAGGACCTCCTACGAGCAGTACTTC
-	TRBJ2-3	TRBV6-1	-	CASGRDTQYF	TGTGCCAGCGGGAGAGATACGCAGTATTTT
-	TRBJ1-3	TRBV4-1	-	CASSQIGGSSGNTIYF	TGCGCCAGCAGCCAAATTGGGGGGAGCTCTGGAAACACCATATATTTT
-	TRBJ2-1	TRBV11-3	-	CASSLEPSMSSYNEQFF	TGTGCCAGCAGCTTAGAGCCTAGCATGAGCTCCTACAATGAGCAGTTCTTC
TRBD1	TRBJ1-1	TRBV5-4	-	CASSTDRGAVWNTEAFF	TGTGCCAGCAGCACCGACAGGGGGGCCGTCTGGAACACTGAAGCTTTCTTT
TRBD1	TRBJ1-1	TRBV5-1	-	CASSPVTGKNTEAFF	TGCGCCAGCAGCCCCGTGACAGGGAAGAACACTGAAGCTTTCTTT
-	TRBJ1-4	TRBV18	-	CASSPTGYDEKLFF	TGTGCCAGCTCACCAACAGGGTATGATGAAAAACTGTTTTTT
TRBD1	TRBJ1-1	TRBV19	-	CASSSTGGSYTEAFF	TGTGCCAGTAGTAGCACAGGGGGCTCGTACACTGAAGCTTTCTTT
TRBD1	TRBJ1-1	TRBV30	-	CAWSVGDSMNTEAFF	TGTGCCTGGAGTGTGGGGGACAGCATGAACACTGAAGCTTTCTTT
-	TRBJ2-1	TRBV5-8	-	CASSLKGAYNEQFF	TGTGCCAGCAGCTTAAAAGGGGCCTACAATGAGCAGTTCTTC
-	TRBJ2-3	TRBV5-1	-	CASSLGFTDTQYF	TGCGCCAGCAGCTTGGGATTCACAGATACGCAGTATTTT
-	TRBJ1-5	TRBV19	-	CATENEGWSQPQHF	TGTGCCACAGAAAACGAGGGGTGGAGTCAGCCCCAGCATTTT
TRBD2	TRBJ2-1	TRBV5-1	-	CASSLEVGAGGSEQFF	TGCGCCAGCAGCTTGGAGGTAGGAGCGGGAGGCTCTGAGCAGTTCTTC
-	TRBJ1-1	TRBV30	-	CAWSPGLTNTEAFF	TGTGCCTGGAGTCCGGGACTGACGAACACTGAAGCTTTCTTT